This T cell receptor beta chain was captured in a study of T cell repertoires in cytomegalovirus infection. The overall study: The public TCR beta signatures pointed to both CMV infection and matching HLA type.

This clonotype was counted between two and nine times. As yet, its antigen is unknown. The germline V gene has CDR1 SQVTM and CDR2 ANQGSEA. This CDR3 has 13 amino acids. The V gene end was trimmed by 6 bases and the J gene end by 2 bases; junction bases not matched to a gene: 5. TCRdb re-called the reads with MiXCR, one entry per CDR3 protein. This table has about 310,000 distinct CDR3 sequences, 20% to 25% appearing once. The TCR originated in a human donor in good health (CMV status not recorded). Some clones in this sample may be carry-over from other donors' samples. Specimen: cultured PBMCs, collected from culture after CMV antigen stimulation. V usage is TRBV29-1 and J usage is TRBJ2-3; 7 bases fit TRBD2. DNA for the CDR3: TGCAGCGTCCTTAGCGGGTCCACAGATACGCAGTATTTT. It specifies CSVLSGSTDTQYF.